The 19 T cell receptor beta chains presented below share a single source sample, sequenced in a study of cytomegalovirus exposure and HLA in healthy donors. Researchers ran the PCR with 60 Vbeta and 13 Jbeta primers. Sequencing used immunoSEQ multiplex PCR; TCRdb keeps in-frame clones, though not all of them. The table includes over 100,000 clones, 73% detected once. Sequenced input: PBMCs. These receptors were collected from a young woman in good health and CMV-seronegative.

V and J are TRBV28 and TRBJ1-2; TRBD1 might be the D (6 bases). Germline loops: CDR1 MDHEN, CDR2 SYDVKM. CDR3 length equals 14 residues. Trimming shortened V by 7 bases and J by 7 bases, and 19 bases separated the two germline ends. CDR3 protein: CASTVDQGHAGYTF. CDR3 nucleotides: TGTGCCAGCACCGTGGACCAGGGGCATGCTGGCTACACCTTC.

This chain uses TRBV6-1 with TRBJ1-1; 11 nucleotides match TRBD1. This CDR3 comprises 12 residues. V shed 6 bases and J 8 bases; nucleotides not matched to a gene: 2. The germline CDR1 and CDR2 sequences are MNHNS and SASEGT. The CDR3 nucleotides are TGTGCCAGCAGGGGACAGGGGGTGGAAGCTTTCTTT. Translating gives CASRGQGVEAFF.

This chain joins TRBV28 and TRBJ1-1, with D perhaps matching TRBD1 (6 bases). The V and J ends lost 2 bases and 4 bases respectively, with 17 bases between them. Germline assignment: CDR1 MDHEN and CDR2 SYDVKM. The CDR3 totals 16 residues. The CDR3 here is CASSLPPWTAVTEAFF. CDR3 DNA sequence: TGTGCCAGCAGTTTACCCCCATGGACAGCCGTCACTGAAGCTTTCTTT.

The table lists this clone with a few counts. The chain recombines TRBV29-1 with TRBJ2-5, with 8 bases aligning to TRBD1. The CDR3 extends over 13 amino acids. Trimming at V came to 5 bases and at J to 4 bases, leaving 6 bases not matched to a gene. The V gene's germline CDR1 is SQVTM and CDR2 ANQGSEA. DNA of the CDR3: TGCAGCGTTTCCGGGACAGGTGGAGAGACCCAGTACTTC. Residues: CSVSGTGGETQYF. The full variable domain, completed using reference TRBV29-1 and TRBJ2-5, is SAVISQKPSRDICQRGTSLTIQCQVDSQVTMMFWYRQQPGQSLTLIATANQGSEATYESGFVIDKFPISRPNLTFSTLTVSNMSPEDSSIYLCSVSGTGGETQYFGPGTRLLVL.

The rearrangement joins TRBV19 to TRBJ2-1, with D maybe TRBD2 (5 bases). V was pared by 5 bases and J by 6 bases, with 14 bases between. Germline loops: CDR1 LNHDA, CDR2 SQIVND (reference sequence). This CDR3 is built from 14 residues. CDR3 DNA: TGTGCCAGTAGTTATAAGACTACCCGCAATGAGCAGTTCTTC. Its protein is CASSYKTTRNEQFF.

V gene TRBV19 combines with J gene TRBJ2-1; D might be TRBD2 (6 bases). The germline gives CDR1 LNHDA, CDR2 SQIVND (reference sequence). This CDR3 has 13 residues. The CDR3 here is CATHPNGRNEQFF. CDR3 nucleotide sequence: TGTGCTACCCATCCCAACGGGAGAAATGAGCAGTTCTTC.

A remark on this clone: Other DNA sequences within the sample encode an identical CDR3. The chain links TRBV5-1 to TRBJ1-1; D is perhaps TRBD1 (6 bases). V was clipped by 5 bases and J by 1 base, with 6 bases between them. Germline V CDR1 and CDR2: SGHRS, YFSETQ. The CDR3 consists of 12 residues. CDR3: CASRGQNTEAFF. CDR3 bases: TGCGCCAGCAGGGGACAGAACACTGAAGCTTTCTTT.

The V gene is TRBV9, the J gene TRBJ1-2; 7 nucleotides align to TRBD1. V gave up 3 bases and J gave up 8 bases; unmatched junction bases: 7. The CDR3 consists of 13 residues. Germline V gene data show CDR1 as SGDLS and CDR2 as YYNGEE. CDR3 in DNA: TGTGCCAGCAGCGCCGGAGGGGGCCCAGGCTACACCTTC. Encoded protein: CASSAGGGPGYTF. The full variable domain, rest sourced from reference TRBV9 and TRBJ1-2, is DSGVTQTPKHLITATGQRVTLRCSPRSGDLSVYWYQQSLDQGLQFLIQYYNGEERAKGNILERFSAQQFPDLHSELNLSSLELGDSALYFCASSAGGGPGYTFGSGTRLTVV.

Here the CDR3 DNA reads TGTGCCAGCAGCTCGGGGGCGGGGGCAGTAAACACCGGGGAGCTGTTTTTT. Its protein product is CASSSGAGAVNTGELFF. The chain recombines TRBV5-5 with TRBJ2-2, with a tentative D call TRBD2 (7 bases). CDR1 and CDR2 (germline): SGHKS, YYEKEE (reference sequence). There are 17 residues in the CDR3. V was shortened by 3 bases and J by 2 bases, with 17 bases between the two germline ends.

This clone was found once. The chain recombines TRBV6-1 with TRBJ2-7; 8 nucleotides match TRBD1. The CDR3 spans 15 residues. The germline CDR1 and CDR2 sequences are MNHNS and SASEGT. J lost 6 bases, V lost 3 bases, and 10 bases had no gene match. The CDR3 region has the DNA TGTGCCAGCAGTGAGGGACAGGCTCTGTTTTTCGAGCAGTACTTC. Its protein product is CASSEGQALFFEQYF.

This chain connects TRBV2 to TRBJ1-3; 7 positions agree with TRBD1. This CDR3 spans 13 amino acids. The V and J ends lost 4 bases and 8 bases, in that order; junction bases with no gene match: 5. Germline CDR1 is SNHLY and CDR2 is FYNNEI. In DNA form, the CDR3 reads TGTGCCAGCAGTGGGGCAGGGGGACACACCATATATTTT. Protein sequence: CASSGAGGHTIYF.

A note on this clone: One end of the junction varies from germline; a read error may be responsible. The chain joins TRBV7-9 to TRBJ1-4, with D possibly TRBD1 on 5 matching bases. Germline V gene lookup returns CDR1 SEHNR and CDR2 FQNEAQ (reference sequence). The CDR3 length is 15 residues. The CDR3 is CSSSPLGGRDEKLFF. Here the CDR3 DNA reads TGTTCCAGCAGCCCACTCGGGGGACGGGATGAAAAACTGTTTTTT.

The V and J genes are TRBV7-8 and TRBJ1-2; tentatively, D is TRBD1 (5 bases). Germline V gene sequence: CDR1 SGHVS, CDR2 FQNEAQ. This CDR3 spans 15 amino acids. Between the trimmed V and J ends, which lost 5 bases and 5 bases, there was a span of 18 bases. The CDR3, as DNA: TGTGCCAGCAGCCCCGCGGAGGGGTTTAGTTATGGCTACACCTTC. Protein product: CASSPAEGFSYGYTF.

The chain links TRBV5-4 to TRBJ2-7; D ambiguous. CDR1 and CDR2 from the germline V gene are SGHNT and YYREEE (reference sequence). V lost 0 bases and J 1 base, leaving 5 bases between the germline ends. This CDR3 has 13 residues. The CDR3 loop is CASSLDRSYEQYF. The CDR3 DNA follows: TGTGCCAGCAGCTTGGACAGATCCTACGAGCAGTACTTC.

The chain recombines TRBV20-1 with TRBJ1-1; weak D call: TRBD1 (5 bases). Per germline, CDR1 DFQATT and CDR2 SNEGSKA (reference sequence). Deletions cut 6 bases from V and 9 bases from J, with 14 bases between. This CDR3 has 11 amino acids. CDR3 region: CSAGGAGKAFF. The CDR3 coding sequence is TGCAGTGCGGGTGGGGCGGGGAAAGCTTTCTTT.

The CDR3 DNA follows: TGTGCCAGCAGCCAAGACCCTAGCGGGACGGCCTACAATGAGCAGTTCTTC. It is translated as CASSQDPSGTAYNEQFF. The chain joins TRBV4-2 to TRBJ2-1; 9 nucleotides align to TRBD2. Trimming removed 0 bases from V and 2 bases from J; junction bases left unmatched: 5. The CDR3 is 17 residues long. The germline CDR1 and CDR2 sequences are LGHNA and YNFKEQ.

This rearrangement joins TRBV7-8 to TRBJ2-4, with D perhaps matching TRBD2 (6 bases). Germline V gives CDR1 SGHVS, CDR2 FQNEAQ. V lost 5 bases and J 2 bases, leaving 13 bases between the germline ends. The CDR3 has 15 amino acids. The CDR3 DNA sequence: TGTGCCAGCAGCCCGTCCGGGAGTACCAAAAACATTCAGTACTTC. Protein sequence: CASSPSGSTKNIQYF.

V gene TRBV11-3 combines with J gene TRBJ2-1; 8 bases fit TRBD2. V lost 8 bases, J lost 5 bases, and 8 bases stayed unmatched. CDR1 SGHNT and CDR2 YENEEA come from the germline V gene. The CDR3 extends over 14 amino acids. This CDR3 reads CASCYRGGNNEQFF. CDR3 DNA sequence: TGTGCCAGCTGTTACCGGGGGGGAAACAATGAGCAGTTCTTC. The full variable domain, completed using reference TRBV11-3 and TRBJ2-1, is EAGVVQSPRYKIIEKKQPVAFWCNPISGHNTLYWYLQNLGQGPELLIRYENEEAVDDSQLPKDRFSAERLKGVDSTLKIQPAELGDSAVYLCASCYRGGNNEQFFGPGTRLTVL.

This clone has only a few counts. J is TRBJ1-1 and V is TRBV6-6; D not certain. Germline CDR1 and CDR2: MNHNY and SVGAGI (reference sequence). The CDR3 consists of 12 residues. The V and J ends lost 6 bases and 10 bases respectively, with 15 bases between them. The CDR3 DNA reads as TGTGCCAGCAGGGTGTTGCAGGAAAGAGCTTTCTTT. Encoded protein: CASRVLQERAFF.